This T cell receptor (beta chain) was found in a study of blood T cell repertoires in COVID-19. Turning to the study itself: Acute-phase and convalescent COVID-19 samples originated in the United States, Italy and Spain. Sample material is recorded as cDNA or gDNA derived from T cells, B-cell-depleted T cells, or PBMCs.

A single count supports this clone. CDR1 and CDR2 (germline): LNHDA, SQIVND (reference sequence). V lost 5 bases and J lost 7, with 12 bases in between. The CDR3 covers 13 residues. Original methodology: Estimation of nucleated cell counts was performed using reference gene primer amplification. Produced via immunoSEQ multiplex PCR; TCRdb's table is partial and in-frame only. V and J calls and clone size come straight from that table; D and trimming were deduced from the DNA. In the table there are about 250,000 clones, around 88% of which are singletons. The sequenced sample consisted of peripheral blood. This chain connects TRBV19 to TRBJ1-5, with a possible D match to TRBD1 (5 bases). This clonotype was sampled from a man older than 75 with acute or convalescent COVID-19. CDR3 sequence (DNA): TGTGCCAGTAGTCCGGGGGGTATCCAGCCCCAGCATTTT. Protein product: CASSPGGIQPQHF. The full variable domain, rest sourced from reference TRBV19 and TRBJ1-5, is DGGITQSPKYLFRKEGQNVTLSCEQNLNHDAMYWYRQDPGQGLRLIYYSQIVNDFQKGDIAEGYSVSREKKESFPLTVTSAQKNPTAFYLCASSPGGIQPQHFGDGTRLSIL.